What follows describes a single TCR beta chain. Its recognized antigen is unknown. No per-base quality is available; no much larger clone lies one base away. The collaborating institutions used their own protocols to collect whole blood in K2EDTA tubes. For TCRbeta analysis, collaborators shipped samples as frozen whole blood, isolated PBMCs, or DNA extracted from either of those sample types. The data are from a study of blood T cell repertoires in COVID-19 (dated by TCRdb to the early 2020s). For the wider study: The collaborator samples originated in the United States, Italy and Spain and spanned the acute and convalescent phases of COVID-19. Samples were obtained from the ongoing ImmuneRACE study (first 160 participants) and from roughly 1,300 subjects provided by 6 global collaborators. A de-identified subject ID, COVID-19 status, age in years and sex were almost always included in the sample metadata. The prospective study material was composed of cDNA or gDNA derived from T cells, B-cell-depleted T cells, or PBMCs. Where HLA class I and class II types were available, the types were taken from metadata supplied by the sample provider, not from assay-based typing. Deeply sampled blood TCRbeta repertoires from subjects exposed to, actively infected with, or recovered from COVID-19 were included in the dataset. The repertoires were released in a freely available public database intended as a resource for research on the immune response to SARS-CoV-2.

General study outcomes and caveats: How much clinical and demographic metadata was included differed by source and by participant, and the metadata was provided uncurated.

Measured from the cysteine to the phenylalanine, the CDR3 is 16 residues long. The entry retains the CDR3 DNA only, 48 bases that are in frame from base 1. The immunoSEQ Assay, a bias-controlled multiplex PCR, was used to amplify TCRbeta CDR3 regions from genomic DNA. The original pipeline was this. The number of nucleated cells in each sample was estimated by amplification of reference gene primers within the assay. To quantify the absolute abundance of each unique TCRbeta CDR3 rearrangement, sequence reads were collapsed and filtered. For each sample, productive Simpson clonality was calculated as the square root of Simpson's diversity index across productive rearrangements. Sourced from immuneACCESS, this table was stored by TCRdb with only in-frame sequences that have V and J called. A share of the clones is absent; for the studies checked, an unresolved V gene accounts for under half, and the remainder has no known explanation. That table gives V, J and clone size, and the DNA gave D and trimming. The sample table records hundreds of thousands of clones; 80% to 90% of these occur just once. The biggest ten clones account for just under 1% of the sample.

This receptor was obtained from a man aged 35 to 55 with acute or convalescent COVID-19. The V and J segments used are TRBV21-1 and TRBJ2-7; the table assigns TRBD1, which was not confirmed against the DNA. TRBV21-1 is recorded as a pseudogene. The sequencing sample was made of peripheral blood. The sequenced DNA: TGTGCCAGCAGCCCGACCATAAGGGACAGATCCTACGAGCAGTACTTC. It encodes CASSPTIRDRSYEQYF.